One sample yielded the 29 T cell receptor beta chains listed below, sequenced in a study of beta chain features in type 1 diabetes. Sequencing targeted expressed TCRB transcripts, as all isolated RNA had been reverse transcribed. Profiled with immunoSEQ multiplex PCR; TCRdb holds only in-frame clones, not every one. The data contain around 130,000 clones, around 8.8% of them singletons. These receptors lack a known antigen. Study-level results: Patients with Type 1 diabetes showed moderately but significantly shorter TCRB CDR3s in all four CD4+ subsets.

The specimen was central memory CD4+ T cells from blood. These receptors were collected from a man aged 25 to 40 with type 1 diabetes.

The V gene is TRBV6-1, the J gene TRBJ1-6; possible D gene TRBD1, 5 bases. Trimming took off 2 bases at V and 0 bases at J, with 5 bases between the two ends. This CDR3 has 15 amino acids. Germline CDR1 and CDR2: MNHNS and SASEGT. The CDR3: CASSERGSYNSPLHF. In nucleotides, the CDR3 is TGTGCCAGCAGTGAAAGGGGCTCCTATAATTCACCCCTCCACTTT.

The rearrangement links TRBV6-5 to TRBJ2-5; D unclear. With 6 bases removed from V and 1 base from J, the gap between germline ends came to 12 bases. The germline V gene has CDR1 MNHEY and CDR2 SVGAGI. The CDR3 is 14 amino acids. This chain's CDR3 is CASRARLVQETQYF. In DNA form, the CDR3 reads TGTGCCAGCAGAGCCCGGCTAGTCCAAGAGACCCAGTACTTC.

V gene TRBV29-1 combines with J gene TRBJ1-2, with 8 bases lining up with TRBD1. Germline CDR1 reads SQVTM; CDR2 reads ANQGSEA. Unmatched junction bases numbered 10, after V lost 6 bases and J lost 4 bases. This CDR3 is built from 14 residues. The CDR3 is CSVEEFGQGYGYTF. The CDR3 nucleotides read TGCAGCGTAGAGGAATTCGGACAGGGCTATGGCTACACCTTC.

This clone has just a few counts. This CDR3 is CASSLGGGSDTQYF. The CDR3 nucleotides read TGTGCCAGCAGTCTTGGGGGGGGAAGTGATACGCAGTATTTT. The chain combines TRBV6-5 with TRBJ2-3; 7 bases align to TRBD2. CDR3 length: 14 residues. V lost 5 bases to trimming and J lost 6 bases; unmatched junction nucleotides: 8. Germline V gives CDR1 MNHEY, CDR2 SVGAGI.

The CDR3 protein is CASSPEVGNTEAFF. The CDR3 region has the DNA TGTGCCAGCTCACCCGAGGTGGGGAACACTGAAGCTTTCTTT. The chain uses TRBV18 and TRBJ1-1, with D hard to call. Germline-derived CDR1 and CDR2 are KGHSH and LQKENI. The CDR3 has 14 amino acids. Trimming left V 3 bases short and J 1 base short, with 9 bases between.

This rearrangement joins TRBV4-1 to TRBJ2-5, with D unclear. V lost 4 bases and J lost 1, with 19 bases in between. Germline V CDR1 and CDR2: MGHRA, YSYEKL. The CDR3 has 17 amino acids. CDR3 coding DNA: TGCGCCAGCAGCCCAAATGCGTTTTCAGCAGGCCAAGAGACCCAGTACTTC. This codes for CASSPNAFSAGQETQYF.

The chain links TRBV11-2 to TRBJ2-5; D is undetermined. V was cut by 7 bases and J by 7 bases, with 16 bases left in between. The CDR3 is 13 amino acids. CDR1 and CDR2 (germline): SGHAT, FQNNGV. The CDR3 sequence: CASTFQGTGTQYF. The DNA for the CDR3 is TGTGCCAGCACCTTCCAAGGCACGGGGACCCAGTACTTC.

The V call is TRBV28, the J call TRBJ1-4; 7 bases line up with TRBD1. After removal of 6 bases from V and 2 bases from J, the junction contained 3 bases not matched to a gene. CDR3 length equals 14 residues. Germline V lookup: CDR1 MDHEN, CDR2 SYDVKM. CDR3: CASRTGVTNEKLFF. CDR3 in DNA: TGTGCCAGCAGAACAGGGGTCACTAATGAAAAACTGTTTTTT.

Only a few counts were recorded for this clone. V and J are TRBV11-2 and TRBJ2-5, with D possibly TRBD2 on 5 matching bases. V was pared by 1 base and J by 4 bases, with 10 bases between. Germline V gene lookup returns CDR1 SGHAT and CDR2 FQNNGV. The CDR3 contains 14 residues. The CDR3 loop is CASSLGRGGETQYF. The CDR3, as DNA: TGTGCCAGCAGCTTAGGACGGGGTGGAGAGACCCAGTACTTC.

Only a few counts were recorded for this clone. The chain uses TRBV11-1 and TRBJ2-5; D is undetermined. Germline CDR1 and CDR2: SGHAT and FQDESV (reference sequence). The CDR3 spans 12 residues. Trimming cost V 5 bases and J 8 bases, with 12 bases left between them. The CDR3 DNA sequence: TGTGCCAGCAGCCACCAGACTTCCACCCAGTACTTC. Translation: CASSHQTSTQYF.

This clone was seen a few times. The chain is built from TRBV5-6 and TRBJ2-1; 11 bases align to TRBD2. The J segment lost 0 bases and the V segment lost 1 base, leaving 6 bases of the junction unmatched. CDR1 and CDR2 from the germline V gene are SGHDT and YYEEEE. The CDR3 has 18 residues. For the CDR3, the DNA is TGTGCCAGCAGCTTGTTAGCGGGGGGGCGAAGCTCCTACAATGAGCAGTTCTTC. Encoded protein: CASSLLAGGRSSYNEQFF.

This clone was observed a few times. The chain employs TRBV10-3 and TRBJ1-1; D is possibly TRBD1 (5 bases). Per the germline V gene, CDR1 is ENHRY and CDR2 is SYGVKD. V lost 4 bases and J lost 5, with 14 bases in between. The CDR3 length is 14 residues. DNA for the CDR3: TGTGCCATCAGTGCGCAGGGACTGGATACTGAAGCTTTCTTT. Its translation: CAISAQGLDTEAFF.

This chain uses TRBV6-6 with TRBJ2-7, with D possibly being TRBD1 (5 bases). V lost 7 bases to trimming and J lost 1 base, with 11 bases between them. This CDR3 is 13 amino acids long. CDR1 is MNHNY and CDR2 is SVGAGI in the germline V gene (reference sequence). The CDR3 here is CASKLAGSYEQYF. In DNA, the CDR3 is TGTGCCAGCAAACTGGCAGGGTCCTACGAGCAGTACTTC.

V gene TRBV18 combines with J gene TRBJ2-3, with TRBD2 as a possible D gene (5 bases). The CDR3 is made up of 16 amino acids. The ends were cut back, 2 bases at V and 1 base at J, with 13 bases in the middle. Germline CDR1 and CDR2: KGHSH and LQKENI. In DNA, the CDR3 is TGTGCCAGCTCACCAACAAGCGGCCTTGGCACAGATACGCAGTATTTT. Translating it yields CASSPTSGLGTDTQYF.

The rearrangement links TRBV7-8 to TRBJ2-1, with 7 bases that match TRBD1. The germline V gene has CDR1 SGHVS and CDR2 FQNEAQ. With 2 bases clipped from V and 8 bases from J, the junction kept 9 bases outside the gene matches. This CDR3 contains 15 residues. CDR3 in amino acids: CASSLSGQLIHEQFF. In DNA, the CDR3 is TGTGCCAGCAGCTTATCGGGACAGTTGATCCATGAGCAGTTCTTC.

The chain is built from TRBV7-2 and TRBJ2-7, with unresolved D. The CDR3 length is 13 residues. V was shortened by 4 bases and J by 6 bases, with 13 bases between the two germline ends. CDR1 is SGHTA, CDR2 FQGNSA, per germline. In DNA form, the CDR3 reads TGTGCCAGCAGCTCACTCGAGGCCCTCGAGCAGTACTTC. It encodes CASSSLEALEQYF.

This clone was observed a few times. This chain joins TRBV7-2 and TRBJ1-4; D not resolved. Germline CDR1 SGHTA, CDR2 FQGNSA. The CDR3 loop spans 14 amino acids. Trimming shortened V by 1 base and J by 6 bases, and 9 bases separated the two germline ends. CDR3 sequence (DNA): TGTGCCAGCAGCTTAGTCCGGGGAGATGAAAAACTGTTTTTT. This sequence encodes CASSLVRGDEKLFF.

CDR3 in DNA: TGTGCCAGCAGCCAGGAAGGAACGATACTTTATGGCTACACCTTC. This sequence encodes CASSQEGTILYGYTF. The rearrangement uses TRBV7-2 and TRBJ1-2; D gene uncertain. This CDR3 is built from 15 residues. Germline V lookup: CDR1 SGHTA, CDR2 FQGNSA. V lost 5 bases, J lost 5 bases, and 18 bases lay in between.

The V gene is TRBV29-1, the J gene TRBJ2-5; 7 nucleotides agree with TRBD1. The V and J ends lost 7 bases and 3 bases, in that order; junction bases with no gene match: 5. The CDR3 consists of 12 residues. Germline CDR1 and CDR2: SQVTM and ANQGSEA. CDR3 nucleotide sequence: TGCAGCGCCGAGGGGGCCGAAGAGACCCAGTACTTC. Encoded protein: CSAEGAEETQYF.

This clone came up a few times. The chain links TRBV6-5 to TRBJ1-4; 8 bases align to TRBD1. CDR1 is MNHEY and CDR2 is SVGAGI in the germline V gene. The CDR3 runs to 13 residues. Trimming at V came to 5 bases and at J to 5 bases, leaving 1 base not matched to a gene. CDR3 DNA sequence: TGTGCCAGCAGTCGGGACAGGAATGAAAAACTGTTTTTT. Its protein is CASSRDRNEKLFF.

The rearrangement joins TRBV5-1 to TRBJ2-1; D possibly corresponds to TRBD2 (5 bases). This CDR3 spans 15 amino acids. The V end was cut by 4 bases, the J end by 4 bases, with 15 bases between. The V gene's germline CDR1 is SGHRS and CDR2 YFSETQ. The CDR3 loop is CASSPFGSGYNEQFF. The CDR3, as DNA: TGCGCCAGCAGCCCATTCGGCTCGGGGTACAATGAGCAGTTCTTC.

The chain links TRBV7-3 to TRBJ2-3, with D perhaps matching TRBD1 (6 bases). The V and J ends lost 5 bases and 2 bases respectively, with 14 bases between them. The CDR3 length is 15 residues. Germline lookup yields CDR1 SGHTA and CDR2 FQGTGA. CDR3 sequence reads: CASSEGQSDTDTQYF. In DNA, the CDR3 is TGTGCCAGCAGCGAAGGACAGTCCGACACAGATACGCAGTATTTT.

This clone was detected only a few times. One junction end disagrees with the germline gene, perhaps due to a read error. The CDR3 nucleotides are TGTGCCAGCAGTACGGAAAGGGAGCGGGGGAAGGTCTTC. It encodes CASSTERERGKVF. The rearrangement joins TRBV11-3 to TRBJ2-1; TRBD2 agrees at 8 bases. CDR1 and CDR2 (germline): SGHNT, YENEEA. The CDR3 contains 13 residues.

The chain couples TRBV9 to TRBJ2-1, with TRBD2 identical over 12 bases. Trimming took 4 bases from V and 6 from J; bases not matched to a gene: 8. Germline lookup yields CDR1 SGDLS and CDR2 YYNGEE. The CDR3 spans 16 residues. This CDR3 is CASSPRTSGALNEQFF. The CDR3 nucleotides read TGTGCCAGCAGCCCCCGGACTAGCGGGGCCCTCAATGAGCAGTTCTTC.

This clone was found a few times. The chain uses TRBV9 and TRBJ1-1, with a tentative D call TRBD1 (6 bases). Germline loops: CDR1 SGDLS, CDR2 YYNGEE. The CDR3 sequence is 13 residues long. The V end was cut by 3 bases, the J end by 4 bases, with 10 bases between. The CDR3 DNA sequence: TGTGCCAGCAGCGAGGACAGTAGCACTGAAGCTTTCTTT. This translates into CASSEDSSTEAFF.

This clone was seen only a few times. The V call is TRBV4-3, the J call TRBJ2-3; no clear D gene. Between the trimmed V and J ends, which lost 3 bases and 1 base, there was a span of 5 bases. This CDR3 is built from 13 residues. Germline-derived CDR1 and CDR2 are LGHNA and YSLEER. The CDR3 nucleotides read TGCGCCAGCAGCCAGCAGGGCACAGATACGCAGTATTTT. This gives the protein CASSQQGTDTQYF.

The chain employs TRBV6-5 and TRBJ1-6, with D maybe TRBD1 (5 bases). Germline V gene sequence: CDR1 MNHEY, CDR2 SVGAGI. Trimming stripped 5 bases from V and 9 bases from J, with 17 bases between. This CDR3 comprises 15 residues. CDR3 region: CASSRDSGGGSPLHF. CDR3 coding DNA: TGTGCCAGCAGTCGGGACTCTGGAGGTGGTTCACCCCTCCACTTT.

The sample holds a few counts of this clone. This chain connects TRBV23-1 to TRBJ2-3, with unresolved D. TRBV23-1 belongs to the ORF category, with a function that is uncertain. Deletions cut 4 bases from V and 7 bases from J, with 24 bases between. The CDR3 contains 17 residues. The CDR3 DNA sequence: TGCGCCAGCAGTCGATGGCCCGGATGGGCCGACGGAAATACGCAGTATTTT. It yields the protein CASSRWPGWADGNTQYF.

As to this clone: The junction departs from the called germline gene at one end, perhaps through a read error. V is TRBV6-1 and J is TRBJ1-1; 7 bases are shared with TRBD1. CDR1 is MNHNS, CDR2 SASEGT, per germline. This CDR3 has 13 amino acids. This chain's CDR3 is CASREDREGEAFF. The CDR3 nucleotides are TGTGCCAGCAGGGAAGACAGGGAAGGGGAAGCTTTCTTT.